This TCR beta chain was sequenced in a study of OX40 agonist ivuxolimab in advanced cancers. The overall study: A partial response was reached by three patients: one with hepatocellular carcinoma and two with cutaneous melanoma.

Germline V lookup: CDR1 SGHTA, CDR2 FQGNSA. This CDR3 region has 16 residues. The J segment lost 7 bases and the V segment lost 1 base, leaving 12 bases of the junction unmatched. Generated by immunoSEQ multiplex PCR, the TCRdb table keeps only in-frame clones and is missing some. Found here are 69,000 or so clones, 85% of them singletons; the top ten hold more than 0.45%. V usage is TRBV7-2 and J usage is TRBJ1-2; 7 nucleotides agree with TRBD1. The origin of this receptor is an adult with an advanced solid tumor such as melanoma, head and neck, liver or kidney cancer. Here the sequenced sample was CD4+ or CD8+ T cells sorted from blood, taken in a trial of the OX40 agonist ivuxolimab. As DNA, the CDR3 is TGTGCCAGCAGCTTAGGGGGCCCTACAGGGGTGGGTGGCTACACCTTC. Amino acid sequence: CASSLGGPTGVGGYTF.